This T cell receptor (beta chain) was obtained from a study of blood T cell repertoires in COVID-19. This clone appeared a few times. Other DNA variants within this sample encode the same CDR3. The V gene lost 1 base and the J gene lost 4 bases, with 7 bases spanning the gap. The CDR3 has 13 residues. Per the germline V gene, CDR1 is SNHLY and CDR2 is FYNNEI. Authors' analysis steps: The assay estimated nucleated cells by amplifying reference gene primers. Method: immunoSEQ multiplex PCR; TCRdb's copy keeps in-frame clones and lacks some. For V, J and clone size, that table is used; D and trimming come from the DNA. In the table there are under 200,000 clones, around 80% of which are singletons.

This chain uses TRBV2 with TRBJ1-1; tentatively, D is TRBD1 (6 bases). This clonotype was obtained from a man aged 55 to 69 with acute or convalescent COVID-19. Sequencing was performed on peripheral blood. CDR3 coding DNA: TGTGCCAGCAGTGAAGAAGGGGGCACTGAAGCTTTCTTT. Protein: CASSEEGGTEAFF.